The next 11 T cell receptor beta chains were all read from a single sample in a study of T cell responses to AZD1222 COVID-19 vaccine. Clones were sequenced by immunoSEQ multiplex PCR, and TCRdb holds only the in-frame ones, with some missing. The sample lists roughly 100,000 clones, about 88% seen once, with 15% to 20% in the top ten. Sequenced here: peripheral blood, sampled on day 0 of AZD1222 vaccination. The receptors stem from an adult in good health.

The chain combines TRBV19 with TRBJ2-5; 9 positions match TRBD1. Trimming cost V 3 bases and J 2 bases; bases outside gene matches: 1. Per the germline V gene, CDR1 is LNHDA and CDR2 is SQIVND (reference sequence). The CDR3 extends over 14 amino acids. As DNA, the CDR3 is TGTGCCAGTAGTATTGGGACAGGGCAAGAGACCCAGTACTTC. Protein sequence: CASSIGTGQETQYF. The complete variable domain, with remaining parts taken from reference TRBV19 and TRBJ2-5, reads DGGITQSPKYLFRKEGQNVTLSCEQNLNHDAMYWYRQDPGQGLRLIYYSQIVNDFQKGDIAEGYSVSREKKESFPLTVTSAQKNPTAFYLCASSIGTGQETQYFGPGTRLLVL.

The chain employs TRBV5-1 and TRBJ1-2; D may be TRBD1 (6 bases). The V and J ends lost 4 bases and 4 bases respectively, with 14 bases between them. The CDR3 is made up of 14 amino acids. Germline lookup yields CDR1 SGHRS and CDR2 YFSETQ. The DNA for the CDR3 is TGCGCCAGCAGCCCGGAGGGACAAATCTATGGCTACACCTTC. This encodes CASSPEGQIYGYTF.

The V gene is TRBV6-1, the J gene TRBJ2-3, with D possibly matching TRBD2 (5 bases). CDR1 and CDR2 (germline): MNHNS, SASEGT. V was shortened by 0 bases and J by 3 bases, with 10 bases between the two germline ends. CDR3 length: 15 residues. For the CDR3, the DNA is TGTGCCAGCAGTGAAGCGGGCAGGAGGACAGATACGCAGTATTTT. The encoded protein is CASSEAGRRTDTQYF.

Here the CDR3 reads CASSFRGIGNTIYF. The CDR3 coding sequence is TGTGCCAGCAGTTTCCGAGGAATTGGAAACACCATATATTTT. The chain joins TRBV6-5 to TRBJ1-3; no reliable D call. V gave up 4 bases and J gave up 3 bases, with 10 bases separating them. Looked up from germline, CDR1 is MNHEY and CDR2 is SVGAGI. The CDR3 sequence is 14 residues long.

CDR3 DNA: TGCGCCAGCAGCTTATTCGACGGGTACCAAGAGACCCAGTACTTC. It codes for CASSLFDGYQETQYF. The chain has TRBV5-1 and TRBJ2-5; D unclear. The CDR3 runs to 15 residues. Germline V gene sequence: CDR1 SGHRS, CDR2 YFSETQ. V was cut by 2 bases and J by 0 bases, with 11 bases left in between.

The CDR3 here is CASSVDRVSYEQYF. For the CDR3, the DNA is TGTGCCAGCAGCGTTGACAGGGTTTCCTACGAGCAGTACTTC. V gene TRBV6-5 combines with J gene TRBJ2-7; 7 nucleotides agree with TRBD1. This CDR3 contains 14 residues. The germline CDR1 and CDR2 sequences are MNHEY and SVGAGI. Losses at the gene ends were 6 bases for V and 1 base for J; bases not matched to a gene: 6.

This clone was recorded only once. The J gene is TRBJ1-4, the V gene TRBV4-1; a possible D gene is TRBD1 (5 bases). Trimming removed 5 bases from V and 3 bases from J, with 13 bases in between. CDR3 size: 15 residues. The germline CDR1 and CDR2 sequences are MGHRA and YSYEKL. As DNA, the CDR3 is TGCGCCAGCAGCATCCCCGGGGGGTCTAATGAAAAACTGTTTTTT. Translation: CASSIPGGSNEKLFF.

This clone was picked up one time. V usage is TRBV9 and J usage is TRBJ1-1, with D hard to call. The CDR3 consists of 15 residues. V dropped 0 bases and J dropped 0 bases, with 9 bases sitting between them. CDR1 and CDR2 from the germline V gene are SGDLS and YYNGEE. DNA of the CDR3: TGTGCCAGCAGCGTAGTATACGGGTTGAACACTGAAGCTTTCTTT. Its translation: CASSVVYGLNTEAFF.

The CDR3 nucleotides read TGCGCCAGCAGCTTGGTCCCGACAGGGGGTACGAATACGCAGTATTTT. It yields the protein CASSLVPTGGTNTQYF. The genes are TRBV5-1 and TRBJ2-3; 9 bases fit TRBD1. The CDR3 runs to 16 residues. Unmatched junction bases numbered 9, after V lost 0 bases and J lost 7 bases. Germline CDR1 and CDR2: SGHRS and YFSETQ. The full variable domain, its missing parts supplied by reference TRBV5-1 and TRBJ2-3, is KAGVTQTPRYLIKTRGQQVTLSCSPISGHRSVSWYQQTPGQGLQFLFEYFSETQRNKGNFPGRFSGRQFSNSRSEMNVSTLELGDSALYLCASSLVPTGGTNTQYFGPGTRLTVL.

This clone was recorded once. This sequence joins TRBV13 and TRBJ1-2, with D tentatively TRBD1 (6 bases). V was shortened by 5 bases and J by 5 bases, with 15 bases between the two germline ends. Germline V gene lookup returns CDR1 PRHDT and CDR2 FYEKMQ (reference sequence). This CDR3 region has 14 residues. Written as DNA, the CDR3 is TGTGCCAGCAGCCGCGGACAGAGTAAATATGGCTACACCTTC. This gives the protein CASSRGQSKYGYTF.

The chain is built from TRBV11-3 and TRBJ1-2; D might be TRBD1 (5 bases). Trimming cost V 3 bases and J 0 bases, with 11 bases left between them. The germline gives CDR1 SGHNT, CDR2 YENEEA. This CDR3 contains 15 residues. The CDR3 DNA follows: TGTGCCAGCAGCTTCAACAGACAGACTAACTATGGCTACACCTTC. It codes for CASSFNRQTNYGYTF.